This T cell receptor (beta chain) was captured by sequencing in a study of CD8+ T cells in alopecia areata. Study details: Oral tofacitinib, 5 to 10 mg twice daily, was given in an open-label trial.

This clone occurred once. One end of the junction fails to match germline, which may point to a read error. The V gene's germline CDR1 is SQVTM and CDR2 ANQGSEA. The CDR3 runs to 8 residues. Reverse transcribed after extraction, RNA yielded cDNA as the sequencing template. Using immunoSEQ multiplex PCR, the repertoire was profiled, and TCRdb retains in-frame clones only, with some absent. The sample contains around 200,000 clones, roughly 60% of which appear only once. The rearrangement links TRBV29-1 to TRBJ2-3; the D is unclear. This clonotype originated in a human donor with alopecia areata. Specimen: CD4+ T cells sorted from blood, collected at week 0. The CDR3: CSDQGLHF. DNA of the CDR3: TGCAGCGACCAAGGGCTACATTTT.